This entry lists 14 T cell receptor beta chains sequenced from one sample in a study of identical twins. TCRdb fed the 5' RACE reads into MiXCR, producing one record per CDR3 protein. This table has a few hundred thousand distinct CDR3 sequences, more than 9% appearing once. These data were also filed under a second study, of yellow fever vaccine responses in identical twins.

The sequencing input was PBMCs. All receptors derive from a woman aged 18-35 years in good health.

The rearrangement links TRBV12-5 to TRBJ1-1; 8 positions match TRBD1. CDR1 and CDR2 from the germline V gene are LGHNT and FRNRAP. Trimming removed 6 bases from V and 2 bases from J; junction bases left unmatched: 8. The CDR3 loop spans 15 amino acids. The CDR3 sequence: CASGVDRGRNTEAFF. The CDR3 DNA reads as TGTGCTAGTGGCGTTGACAGGGGAAGAAACACTGAAGCTTTCTTT.

In nucleotides, the CDR3 is TGTGCCAGCAGCCCGGGACTAGCGATGACAGATACGCAGTATTTT. The encoded protein is CASSPGLAMTDTQYF. J is TRBJ2-3 and V is TRBV7-2, with TRBD2 identical over 10 bases. Unmatched junction bases numbered 5, after V lost 5 bases and J lost 3 bases. There are 15 residues in the CDR3. Germline CDR1 SGHTA, CDR2 FQGNSA.

This clonotype was seen repeatedly, ten times or more. The chain links TRBV12-3 or TRBV12-4 to TRBJ2-7; possibly TRBD1 for D (6 bases). The CDR3 covers 13 residues. V was trimmed by 7 bases and J by 4 bases, leaving 14 bases between them. CDR3 region: CASTASRGYEQYF. In DNA form, the CDR3 reads TGTGCCAGCACCGCAAGTAGGGGGTACGAGCAGTACTTC.

The chain recombines TRBV28 with TRBJ2-4, with D uncertain. The CDR3 is made up of 14 amino acids. From germline, CDR1 is MDHEN and CDR2 SYDVKM. The ends were cut back, 5 bases at V and 0 bases at J, with 8 bases in the middle. DNA of the CDR3: TGTGCCAGCAGTACCAGCACAGCCAAAAACATTCAGTACTTC. Translating gives CASSTSTAKNIQYF. The full variable domain, completed using reference TRBV28 and TRBJ2-4, is DVKVTQSSRYLVKRTGEKVFLECVQDMDHENMFWYRQDPGLGLRLIYFSYDVKMKEKGDIPEGYSVSREKKERFSLILESASTNQTSMYLCASSTSTAKNIQYFGAGTRLSVL.

This clonotype was counted many times. The V gene is TRBV5-1, the J gene TRBJ2-3; tentative D call: TRBD2 (5 bases). Germline CDR1 is SGHRS and CDR2 is YFSETQ. The V end lost 0 bases, the J end lost 0 bases, and 8 bases lay between the germline ends. CDR3 size: 15 residues. DNA for the CDR3: TGCGCCAGCAGCTTGGCTAGCTTGAGCACAGATACGCAGTATTTT. It codes for CASSLASLSTDTQYF.

This clonotype was detected ten times or more. CDR3 nucleotides: TGCGCCAGCAGCGCCGTGGGGGGGGCTGGCACAGATACGCAGTATTTT. Translation: CASSAVGGAGTDTQYF. V gene TRBV5-1 combines with J gene TRBJ2-3; perhaps TRBD2 as D (7 bases). This CDR3 contains 16 residues. The V end lost 4 bases, the J end lost 1 base, and 16 bases lay between the germline ends. From germline, CDR1 is SGHRS and CDR2 YFSETQ.

The chain uses TRBV12-3 or TRBV12-4 and TRBJ2-1; D not resolved. V was trimmed by 1 base and J by 10 bases, leaving 17 bases between them. There are 15 residues in the CDR3. CDR3 residues: CASSLVRRNPREQFF. DNA of the CDR3: TGTGCCAGCAGTTTAGTACGGCGTAACCCCCGGGAGCAGTTCTTC.

Only a few counts were recorded for this clonotype. The chain links TRBV29-1 to TRBJ2-3, with D possibly TRBD2 on 5 matching bases. Trimming stripped 7 bases from V and 1 base from J, with 21 bases between. CDR1 is SQVTM, CDR2 ANQGSEA, per germline. The length of the CDR3 is 16 residues. The CDR3 is CSALVVGAVGTDTQYF. Written as DNA, the CDR3 is TGCAGCGCTCTTGTTGTTGGAGCGGTGGGCACAGATACGCAGTATTTT.

This clonotype was observed at least ten times. The J gene is TRBJ2-1, the V gene TRBV25-1, with 12 bases fitting TRBD2. With 4 bases clipped from V and 0 bases from J, the junction kept 7 bases outside the gene matches. Germline lookup yields CDR1 MGHDK and CDR2 SYGVNS. CDR3 length: 18 residues. CDR3 nucleotides: TGTGCCAGCAGTGGTCTAGCGGGAGGGCCCCACTCCTACAATGAGCAGTTCTTC. Amino acids: CASSGLAGGPHSYNEQFF.

The chain combines TRBV5-1 with TRBJ2-7, with 7 bases aligning to TRBD1. The trim removed 0 bases at V and 0 bases at J, leaving 3 bases unmatched. There are 15 residues in the CDR3. The germline CDR1 and CDR2 sequences are SGHRS and YFSETQ. The CDR3 DNA reads TGCGCCAGCAGCTTGGATGGGGACAGCTCCTACGAGCAGTACTTC. Protein: CASSLDGDSSYEQYF.

In the case of this clonotype: It is likely a read error, because the conserved phenylalanine at the end of the CDR3 is missing. The chain employs TRBV4-1 and TRBJ2-1, with D maybe TRBD2 (5 bases). The CDR3 is 15 amino acids. CDR1 is MGHRA, CDR2 YSYEKL, per germline. V was shortened by 4 bases and J by 0 bases, with 10 bases between the two germline ends. The CDR3 region is CASSPVGSSYNEQFL. CDR3 nucleotides: TGCGCCAGCAGCCCGGTTGGGAGCTCCTACAATGAGCAGTTCTTA.

This clonotype has just a few counts. V and J are TRBV4-2 and TRBJ2-5, with D possibly being TRBD2 (6 bases). This CDR3 contains 17 residues. The V end lost 2 bases, the J end lost 7 bases, and 23 bases lay between the germline ends. Germline V gene data show CDR1 as LGHNA and CDR2 as YNFKEQ. Here the CDR3 reads CASSQQPTWDSAGTQYF. CDR3 nucleotides: TGTGCCAGCAGCCAACAACCCACCTGGGACTCCGCGGGGACCCAGTACTTC.

This clonotype was recorded at least ten times. The genes are TRBV24-1 and TRBJ2-3; a weak D match, TRBD2 (5 bases). The CDR3 is 14 amino acids. Germline V gene sequence: CDR1 KGHDR, CDR2 SFDVKD. Trimming removed 0 bases at V and 4 bases at J, with 7 bases between. The CDR3: CATSDLAGADTQYF. CDR3 bases: TGTGCCACCAGTGATTTGGCCGGGGCAGATACGCAGTATTTT.

In its sample, this clonotype was seen a few times. The chain couples TRBV5-1 to TRBJ1-5; no reliable D call. The germline gives CDR1 SGHRS, CDR2 YFSETQ. The CDR3 runs to 14 residues. Between the trimmed V and J ends, which lost 9 bases and 0 bases, there was a span of 13 bases. The CDR3 loop is CATPKFVSNQPQHF. CDR3 coding DNA: TGCGCCACCCCCAAGTTCGTTAGCAATCAGCCCCAGCATTTT.